This TCR beta chain was found in a study of neurological immune-mediated disorders. Study-wide results and caveats: The most TCR clonal expansion was seen in HTLV-1-associated myelopathy, whereas the least was seen in multiple sclerosis, below the level in healthy controls.

In TCRdb, the 5' RACE reads were re-called with MiXCR into one record per CDR3 protein. The table records tens of thousands of distinct CDR3 sequences, more than 3.5% of them present only once. This clonotype appeared many times. Its antigen is not known. Germline V gene lookup returns CDR1 SGHKS and CDR2 YYEKEE (reference sequence). Trimming left V 0 bases short and J 9 bases short, with 13 bases between. The CDR3 is 14 amino acids. The chain has TRBV5-5 and TRBJ2-1, with TRBD2 as a possible D gene (5 bases). The receptor's source is a man in his 60s with multiple sclerosis. The sequenced sample was PBMCs. This CDR3 reads CASSLERARTEQFF. CDR3 coding DNA: TGTGCCAGCAGCTTGGAGAGGGCTAGGACTGAGCAGTTCTTC.